A selection of T cell receptor beta chains follows, all from one sample in a study of blood T cell repertoires in COVID-19. TCRdb keeps only in-frame clones here, not all; method: immunoSEQ multiplex PCR. The sample has about 150,000 clones, 75% to 85% seen once. The sample taken for sequencing was peripheral blood. The receptors here all came from a woman aged 45-60 years with acute or convalescent COVID-19. CDR3s include the opening cysteine and the closing phenylalanine or tryptophan. D genes are given only for firm matches. Size is stated for part of the rows, as once, few or many counts, or as a class when the clone is expanded.

J gene: TRBJ1-2; clone size: -; D gene: -; V gene: TRBV7-8; CDR3 protein: CASSSSPNYGYTF; CDR3 DNA: TGTGCCAGCAGCTCAAGCCCAAACTATGGCTACACCTTC
J gene: TRBJ1-1; clone size: once; D gene: -; V gene: TRBV7-2; CDR3 protein: CASSLSAAGTEAFF; CDR3 DNA: TGTGCCAGCAGCCTCTCGGCAGCGGGCACTGAAGCTTTCTTT
J gene: TRBJ2-7; clone size: -; D gene: -; V gene: TRBV6-1; CDR3 protein: CASSEPPSYEQYF; CDR3 DNA: TGTGCCAGCAGTGAACCCCCTTCCTACGAGCAGTACTTC
J gene: TRBJ2-3; clone size: -; D gene: -; V gene: TRBV29-1; CDR3 protein: CSVEEDSASTDTQYF; CDR3 DNA: TGCAGCGTTGAGGAGGACAGCGCCAGCACAGATACGCAGTATTTT
J gene: TRBJ2-7; clone size: -; D gene: TRBD1; V gene: TRBV7-6; CDR3 protein: CASSFSATGGYEQYF; CDR3 DNA: TGTGCCAGCAGCTTTTCAGCTACAGGGGGCTACGAGCAGTACTTC
J gene: TRBJ1-5; clone size: -; D gene: -; V gene: TRBV5-1; CDR3 protein: CASSPRGGANQPQHF; CDR3 DNA: TGCGCCAGCAGCCCGCGGGGGGGGGCGAATCAGCCCCAGCATTTT
J gene: TRBJ1-2; clone size: -; D gene: -; V gene: TRBV6-5; CDR3 protein: CASSTGSESGYTF; CDR3 DNA: TGTGCCAGCAGTACAGGGAGTGAGAGCGGCTACACCTTC
J gene: TRBJ2-1; clone size: -; D gene: -; V gene: TRBV4-2; CDR3 protein: CASSQEVLAGEQFF; CDR3 DNA: TGTGCCAGCAGCCAAGAGGTTCTAGCCGGTGAGCAGTTCTTC
J gene: TRBJ2-6; clone size: -; D gene: -; V gene: TRBV10-3; CDR3 protein: CAIEPGHSGANVLTF; CDR3 DNA: TGTGCCATCGAACCAGGCCACTCTGGGGCCAACGTCCTGACTTTC
J gene: TRBJ1-1; clone size: -; D gene: -; V gene: TRBV28; CDR3 protein: CASSSFLGLMNTEAFF; CDR3 DNA: TGTGCCAGCAGTTCGTTTCTGGGGCTAATGAACACTGAAGCTTTCTTT
J gene: TRBJ1-1; clone size: -; D gene: TRBD1; V gene: TRBV7-9; CDR3 protein: CASSSQQGGTEAFF; CDR3 DNA: TGTGCCAGCAGCTCCCAACAGGGGGGCACTGAAGCTTTCTTT
J gene: TRBJ1-3; clone size: -; D gene: TRBD1; V gene: TRBV27; CDR3 protein: CASSLSHRGISGNTIYF; CDR3 DNA: TGTGCCAGCAGTTTATCTCACAGGGGAATCTCTGGAAACACCATATATTTT
J gene: TRBJ2-3; clone size: once; D gene: -; V gene: TRBV9; CDR3 protein: CASSVSRFEDTQYF; CDR3 DNA: TGTGCCAGCAGCGTATCGCGGTTTGAAGATACGCAGTATTTT
J gene: TRBJ2-2; clone size: -; D gene: TRBD2; V gene: TRBV6-4; CDR3 protein: CASSDPSKRVGRANSGELFF; CDR3 DNA: TGTGCCAGCAGTGACCCATCGAAACGTGTCGGGAGGGCCAACAGTGGGGAGCTGTTTTTT
J gene: TRBJ2-7; clone size: -; D gene: TRBD2; V gene: TRBV7-2; CDR3 protein: CASSSSGGYYEQYF; CDR3 DNA: TGTGCCAGCAGTTCTAGCGGGGGATACTACGAGCAGTACTTC
J gene: TRBJ1-3; clone size: -; D gene: -; V gene: TRBV6-2/TRBV6-3; CDR3 protein: CASSTTGSGNTIYF; CDR3 DNA: TGTGCCAGCAGTACCACAGGGTCCGGAAACACCATATATTTT
J gene: TRBJ1-2; clone size: -; D gene: -; V gene: TRBV9; CDR3 protein: CASSVAGSPGNYGYTF; CDR3 DNA: TGTGCCAGCAGCGTAGCTGGTTCGCCGGGAAACTATGGCTACACCTTC
J gene: TRBJ1-5; clone size: -; D gene: -; V gene: TRBV18; CDR3 protein: CASSQGQVRNQPQHF; CDR3 DNA: TGTGCCAGCTCCCAGGGGCAGGTCCGCAATCAGCCCCAGCATTTT
J gene: TRBJ2-5; clone size: once; D gene: TRBD2; V gene: TRBV18; CDR3 protein: CASSPVAGGETQYF; CDR3 DNA: TGTGCCAGCTCACCGGTTGCGGGAGGTGAGACCCAGTACTTC
J gene: TRBJ1-5; clone size: -; D gene: -; V gene: TRBV7-9; CDR3 protein: CASSLGVESNQPQHF; CDR3 DNA: TGTGCCAGCAGCTTAGGAGTAGAGTCCAATCAGCCCCAGCATTTT
J gene: TRBJ2-6; clone size: -; D gene: -; V gene: TRBV2; CDR3 protein: CASSEFGAAGANVLTF; CDR3 DNA: TGTGCCAGCAGTGAATTTGGGGCGGCGGGGGCCAACGTCCTGACTTTC
J gene: TRBJ2-4; clone size: few; D gene: -; V gene: TRBV19; CDR3 protein: CASSMEGIPKNIQYF; CDR3 DNA: TGTGCCAGTAGTATGGAGGGGATTCCCAAAAACATTCAGTACTTC
J gene: TRBJ2-2; clone size: -; D gene: TRBD2; V gene: TRBV6-5; CDR3 protein: CASTVAGDTGELFF; CDR3 DNA: TGTGCCAGCACGGTAGCGGGGGACACCGGGGAGCTGTTTTTT
J gene: TRBJ1-6; clone size: -; D gene: -; V gene: TRBV29-1; CDR3 protein: CSAGTWDSPLHF; CDR3 DNA: TGCAGCGCCGGGACTTGGGATTCACCCCTCCACTTT
J gene: TRBJ2-3; clone size: -; D gene: TRBD2; V gene: TRBV4-2; CDR3 protein: CASSQTSGGAIDTQYF; CDR3 DNA: TGTGCCAGCAGCCAGACTAGCGGGGGGGCCATAGATACGCAGTATTTT
J gene: TRBJ2-4; clone size: -; D gene: TRBD1; V gene: TRBV24-1; CDR3 protein: CATSDPGTGGLLTKNIQYF; CDR3 DNA: TGTGCCACCAGTGATCCAGGGACAGGGGGCCTTCTAACCAAAAACATTCAGTACTTC
J gene: TRBJ1-2; clone size: -; D gene: -; V gene: TRBV9; CDR3 protein: CASSVDTLSNYGYTF; CDR3 DNA: TGTGCCAGCAGCGTAGACACACTATCTAACTATGGCTACACCTTC
J gene: TRBJ1-2; clone size: few; D gene: TRBD1; V gene: TRBV10-2; CDR3 protein: CASNPDRGYGYTF; CDR3 DNA: TGCGCCAGCAATCCGGACAGGGGGTATGGCTACACCTTC
J gene: TRBJ2-4; clone size: -; D gene: TRBD1; V gene: TRBV18; CDR3 protein: CASSPGQGASKNIQYF; CDR3 DNA: TGTGCCAGCTCACCGGGACAGGGGGCGTCCAAAAACATTCAGTACTTC
J gene: TRBJ1-2; clone size: -; D gene: -; V gene: TRBV7-2; CDR3 protein: CASRAPGDRNYGYTF; CDR3 DNA: TGTGCCAGCAGGGCCCCGGGAGACCGTAACTATGGCTACACCTTC
J gene: TRBJ1-6; clone size: -; D gene: TRBD1; V gene: TRBV6-2/TRBV6-3; CDR3 protein: CASNPRTGVGRSNTYSYNSPLHF; CDR3 DNA: TGTGCCAGCAACCCTAGGACAGGAGTAGGTCGTTCCAACACCTACTCCTATAATTCACCCCTCCACTTT
J gene: TRBJ2-3; clone size: -; D gene: TRBD2; V gene: TRBV4-3; CDR3 protein: CASSQGVGLVGDTQYF; CDR3 DNA: TGCGCCAGCAGCCAAGGGGTGGGACTAGTAGGAGATACGCAGTATTTT
J gene: TRBJ1-1; clone size: -; D gene: -; V gene: TRBV12-3/TRBV12-4; CDR3 protein: CASSYSGTEAFF; CDR3 DNA: TGTGCCAGCAGTTACTCCGGGACTGAAGCTTTCTTT
J gene: TRBJ1-2; clone size: -; D gene: -; V gene: TRBV19; CDR3 protein: CASARDRAYGYTF; CDR3 DNA: TGTGCCAGCGCCCGGGATAGGGCCTATGGCTACACCTTC
J gene: TRBJ1-5; clone size: -; D gene: TRBD1; V gene: TRBV2; CDR3 protein: CASTAGTDNQPQHF; CDR3 DNA: TGTGCCAGCACTGCCGGGACAGACAATCAGCCCCAGCATTTT
J gene: TRBJ2-7; clone size: -; D gene: -; V gene: TRBV7-9; CDR3 protein: CASSLVTEKAYEQYF; CDR3 DNA: TGTGCCAGCAGCTTAGTGACAGAAAAAGCCTACGAGCAGTACTTC
J gene: TRBJ2-3; clone size: -; D gene: -; V gene: TRBV7-2; CDR3 protein: CASSFADTDTQYF; CDR3 DNA: TGTGCCAGCAGCTTCGCGGACACAGATACGCAGTATTTT
J gene: TRBJ2-7; clone size: -; D gene: -; V gene: TRBV7-9; CDR3 protein: CASSPSYEQYF; CDR3 DNA: TGTGCCAGCAGCCCGTCCTACGAGCAGTACTTC
J gene: TRBJ1-1; clone size: -; D gene: -; V gene: TRBV2; CDR3 protein: CASSATQGDTEAFF; CDR3 DNA: TGTGCCAGCAGTGCCACACAGGGCGACACTGAAGCTTTCTTT
J gene: TRBJ1-5; clone size: few; D gene: -; V gene: TRBV2; CDR3 protein: CASSAQGSMEPQHF; CDR3 DNA: TGTGCCAGCAGTGCCCAGGGCTCAATGGAGCCCCAGCATTTT
J gene: TRBJ2-7; clone size: -; D gene: -; V gene: TRBV11-3; CDR3 protein: CASSKTTGEQYF; CDR3 DNA: TGTGCCAGCAGCAAGACGACGGGGGAGCAGTACTTC
J gene: TRBJ2-7; clone size: -; D gene: TRBD1; V gene: TRBV29-1; CDR3 protein: CSVDNSGTGPYEQYF; CDR3 DNA: TGCAGCGTCGATAATTCCGGGACAGGCCCCTACGAGCAGTACTTC
J gene: TRBJ2-5; clone size: -; D gene: TRBD1; V gene: TRBV5-6; CDR3 protein: CASSLLTGGGETQYF; CDR3 DNA: TGTGCCAGCAGCTTGCTTACAGGGGGCGGTGAGACCCAGTACTTC
J gene: TRBJ1-4; clone size: -; D gene: TRBD1; V gene: TRBV19; CDR3 protein: CAISDRSNEKLFF; CDR3 DNA: TGTGCCATCTCGGACAGGAGTAATGAAAAACTGTTTTTT
J gene: TRBJ1-3; clone size: -; D gene: TRBD1; V gene: TRBV5-5; CDR3 protein: CASSSTGAFSGNTIYF; CDR3 DNA: TGTGCCAGCAGCTCCACAGGGGCCTTCTCTGGAAACACCATATATTTT
J gene: TRBJ1-6; clone size: -; D gene: -; V gene: TRBV7-8; CDR3 protein: CASSLANGQRNSPLHF; CDR3 DNA: TGTGCCAGCAGCTTAGCGAACGGACAGAGAAATTCACCCCTCCACTTT
J gene: TRBJ1-5; clone size: -; D gene: -; V gene: TRBV3-1/TRBV3-2; CDR3 protein: CASSQGHGGDQPQHF; CDR3 DNA: TGTGCCAGCAGCCAAGGTCACGGGGGGGATCAGCCCCAGCATTTT
J gene: TRBJ1-5; clone size: -; D gene: TRBD1; V gene: TRBV18; CDR3 protein: CASSPRGQGGNQPQHF; CDR3 DNA: TGTGCCAGCTCACCACGGGGACAGGGCGGCAATCAGCCCCAGCATTTT
J gene: TRBJ2-7; clone size: -; D gene: TRBD1; V gene: TRBV5-1; CDR3 protein: CASSLGPDRVLRNEQYF; CDR3 DNA: TGCGCCAGCAGCTTGGGCCCGGACAGGGTCCTCAGGAACGAGCAGTACTTC
J gene: TRBJ2-6; clone size: -; D gene: TRBD1; V gene: TRBV19; CDR3 protein: CASSKAQGVGANVLTF; CDR3 DNA: TGTGCCAGTAGTAAAGCACAGGGGGTTGGGGCCAACGTCCTGACTTTC
J gene: TRBJ2-1; clone size: once; D gene: -; V gene: TRBV10-3; CDR3 protein: CATNPSRGNAVPNEQFF; CDR3 DNA: TGTGCCACCAACCCTTCCAGGGGCAATGCGGTGCCCAATGAGCAGTTCTTC
J gene: TRBJ1-2; clone size: few; D gene: -; V gene: TRBV5-6; CDR3 protein: CASRYGHLYGYTF; CDR3 DNA: TGTGCCAGCAGGTACGGACACCTCTATGGCTACACCTTC
J gene: TRBJ1-6; clone size: -; D gene: -; V gene: TRBV20-1; CDR3 protein: CSASESQGPFSPLHF; CDR3 DNA: TGCAGTGCCAGTGAGTCGCAGGGGCCATTTTCACCCCTCCACTTT
J gene: TRBJ2-2; clone size: -; D gene: -; V gene: TRBV7-9; CDR3 protein: CASSPVGGELFF; CDR3 DNA: TGTGCCAGCAGCCCAGTTGGCGGGGAGCTGTTTTTT
J gene: TRBJ1-2; clone size: -; D gene: -; V gene: TRBV7-2; CDR3 protein: CASSESRGYGYTF; CDR3 DNA: TGTGCCAGCAGCGAGAGTCGGGGCTATGGCTACACCTTC
J gene: TRBJ2-1; clone size: -; D gene: TRBD2; V gene: TRBV7-2; CDR3 protein: CASSTTSGGNEQFF; CDR3 DNA: TGTGCCAGCAGCACAACTAGCGGCGGGAATGAGCAGTTCTTC
J gene: TRBJ1-4; clone size: few; D gene: TRBD1; V gene: TRBV2; CDR3 protein: CASSERGTGLGNLFF; CDR3 DNA: TGTGCCAGCAGTGAACGTGGGACAGGGTTGGGGAATCTGTTTTTT
J gene: TRBJ2-5; clone size: -; D gene: -; V gene: TRBV9; CDR3 protein: CASSNGRAETQYF; CDR3 DNA: TGTGCCAGCAGCAATGGGCGGGCGGAGACCCAGTACTTC
J gene: TRBJ2-7; clone size: once; D gene: -; V gene: TRBV19; CDR3 protein: CATSVPPYEQYF; CDR3 DNA: TGTGCCACTTCGGTCCCCCCCTACGAGCAGTACTTC
J gene: TRBJ2-7; clone size: few; D gene: -; V gene: TRBV9; CDR3 protein: CASSVGREAEQYF; CDR3 DNA: TGTGCCAGCAGCGTAGGCAGGGAAGCCGAGCAGTACTTC